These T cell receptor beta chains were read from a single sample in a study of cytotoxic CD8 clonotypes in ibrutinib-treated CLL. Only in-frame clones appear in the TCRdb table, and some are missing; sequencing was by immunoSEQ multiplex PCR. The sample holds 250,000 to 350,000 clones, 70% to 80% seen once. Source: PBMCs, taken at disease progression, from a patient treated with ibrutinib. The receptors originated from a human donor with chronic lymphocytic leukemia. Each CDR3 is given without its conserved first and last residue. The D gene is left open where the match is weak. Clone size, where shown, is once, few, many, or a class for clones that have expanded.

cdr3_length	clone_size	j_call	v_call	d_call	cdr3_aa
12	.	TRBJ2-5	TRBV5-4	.	ASSLPAGKETQY
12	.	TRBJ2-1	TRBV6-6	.	ASSLGFPGNEQF
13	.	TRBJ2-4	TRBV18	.	ASSPLSGGGNIQY
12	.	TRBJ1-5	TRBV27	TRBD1	ASSSRTGNQPQH
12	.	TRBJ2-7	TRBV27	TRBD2	ATSSRPGRDEQY
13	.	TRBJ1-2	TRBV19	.	ASSNRRSDFYGYT
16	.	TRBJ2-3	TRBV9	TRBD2	ASSARGKRGPYTDTQY
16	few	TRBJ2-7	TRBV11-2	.	ASSSSIGGTYSSYEQY
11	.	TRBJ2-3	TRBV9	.	ASSVWRGDTQY
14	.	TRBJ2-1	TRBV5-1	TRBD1	ASSLTGQGSYNEQF
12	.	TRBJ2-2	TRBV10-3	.	AISGTTDTGELF
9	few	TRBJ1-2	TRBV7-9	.	ASSLDRGYT
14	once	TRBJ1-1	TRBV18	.	ASSGDRDKRGTEAF
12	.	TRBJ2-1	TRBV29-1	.	SAGGVDGYNEQF
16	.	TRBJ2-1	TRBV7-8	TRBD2	ASSLVPTSGSSSNEQF
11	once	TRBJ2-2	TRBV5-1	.	ASRRRGTGELF
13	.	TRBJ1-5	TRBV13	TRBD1	ASSRRTGLFQPQH
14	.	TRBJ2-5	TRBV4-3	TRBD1	ASSQAMTGGWETQY
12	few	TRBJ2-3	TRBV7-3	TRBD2	ASSPAGGPDTQY
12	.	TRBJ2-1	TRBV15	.	ATSRGGSTHEQF
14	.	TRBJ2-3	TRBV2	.	ASSEHGGDGTDTQY
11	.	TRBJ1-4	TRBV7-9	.	ASSLGGTEKLF
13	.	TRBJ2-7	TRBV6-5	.	ASRLSAMGSYEQY
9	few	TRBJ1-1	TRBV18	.	ASTGPTEAF
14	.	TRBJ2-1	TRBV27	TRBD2	ASSFLKAGGPNEQF
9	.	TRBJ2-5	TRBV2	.	ASRRSETQY
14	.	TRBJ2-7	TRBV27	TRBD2	ASSAHPSGTPYEQY
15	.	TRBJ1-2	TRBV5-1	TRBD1	ASSQGTDAYKNYGYT
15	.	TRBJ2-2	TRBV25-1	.	ASSEEVTGTKAGELF
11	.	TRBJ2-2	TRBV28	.	ASIAGPTGELF
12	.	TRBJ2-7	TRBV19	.	ASSIGGGSYEQY
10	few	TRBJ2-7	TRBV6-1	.	ASAWGTYEQY
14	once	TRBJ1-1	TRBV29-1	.	SVPKGEGFMNTEAF
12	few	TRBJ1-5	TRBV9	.	ASSVGFSNQPQH
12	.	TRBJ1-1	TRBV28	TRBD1	ASSLIQGGTEAF
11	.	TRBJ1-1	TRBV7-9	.	ASSFSPGVEAF